This entry concerns a single T cell receptor beta chain. These data belong to a study of blood T cell repertoires in COVID-19. Study details: The origin of the acute and convalescent COVID-19 samples was the United States, Italy and Spain. From T cells, B-cell-depleted T cells, or PBMCs came the material, which was cDNA or gDNA.

The CDR3 totals 15 residues. CDR1 LNHDA and CDR2 SQIVND come from the germline V gene (reference sequence). V gave up 4 bases and J gave up 7 bases, with 19 bases separating them. As processed by the authors: It was from reference gene primer amplification that nucleated cell counts were estimated. Measured with immunoSEQ multiplex PCR; TCRdb has only the in-frame clones, and not every one. The V and J calls and clone size come from that table; D and trimming were worked out from the DNA. Of 250,000 to 350,000 clones detected, more than 85% appear once; the ten largest clones hold around 0.84%. Specimen: peripheral blood. This TCR derives from a man aged 25 to 45 with acute or convalescent COVID-19. V gene TRBV19 combines with J gene TRBJ1-2; a weak D match, TRBD1 (6 bases). CDR3 protein: CASSNRGADWSGYTF. As DNA, the CDR3 is TGTGCCAGTAGTAATCGGGGGGCCGATTGGTCTGGCTACACCTTC. Full variable domain (rest looked up from reference TRBV19 and TRBJ1-2): DGGITQSPKYLFRKEGQNVTLSCEQNLNHDAMYWYRQDPGQGLRLIYYSQIVNDFQKGDIAEGYSVSREKKESFPLTVTSAQKNPTAFYLCASSNRGADWSGYTFGSGTRLTVV.